This T cell receptor (beta chain) was recorded in a study of T-cell reconstitution after alpha-beta-depleted transplantation in children. Whole-study findings and limits: T-cell numbers and diversity, one year after transplant, stemmed largely from T cells that were newly produced. Surviving recipient T cells and thymic progenitors accounted for the high day-60 TCRbeta diversity observed in some patients.

Preparation of the TCRbeta library involved a method that used unique molecular identifiers. One entry per CDR3 protein, called by TCRdb with MiXCR from the PCR reads. This table has roughly 98,000 distinct CDR3 sequences, less than 20% appearing once. Worth noting for this clonotype: Its matching antigen is unknown.

The CDR3 is made up of 13 amino acids. Looked up from germline, CDR1 is SEHNR and CDR2 is FQNEAQ (reference sequence). V was pared by 5 bases and J by 5 bases, with 13 bases between. The specimen was PBMCs, mostly from graft donor cells, collected 180 days after TCRalphabeta/CD19-depleted stem cell transplant. The sequence was obtained from a male patient aged 2 to 9 who had a stem cell transplant for acute lymphoblastic leukemia, so the T cells may come from the graft donor. The chain has TRBV7-9 and TRBJ2-7; maybe TRBD1 (6 bases). The CDR3 DNA follows: TGTGCCAGCAGCCTATACAGGGAACACGAGCAGTACTTC. Its protein product is CASSLYREHEQYF.